The rows below give T cell receptor beta chains drawn from one sample of a study of blood T cell repertoires in COVID-19. Clones were sequenced by immunoSEQ multiplex PCR, and TCRdb holds only the in-frame ones, with some missing. Of 260,000 or so clones in the sample, roughly 82% were seen once. Specimen: peripheral blood. The receptors were sampled from a woman aged 65 to 85 with acute or convalescent COVID-19. The CDR3 runs from the conserved cysteine through the conserved F or W. The D gene is left open where the match is weak. Where a row states a size, it is once, few, many or the class of an expanded clone; other rows omit it.

DNA: TGTGCCAGCAGCTTAGGTCCGGACTATGGCTACACCTTC
CDR3: CASSLGPDYGYTF
J: TRBJ1-2
V: TRBV7-8
size: .
length: 13
D: .

DNA: TGTGCCAGCAGCTCGACTAGGAATACGCAGTATTTT
CDR3: CASSSTRNTQYF
J: TRBJ2-3
V: TRBV13
size: .
length: 12
D: .

DNA: TGCGCCAGCAGTGAATTCGTTGGACAGGGGGCATACGAGCAGTACTTC
CDR3: CASSEFVGQGAYEQYF
J: TRBJ2-7
V: TRBV10-2
size: .
length: 16
D: TRBD1

DNA: TGTGCCAGCAGTACGAGTACGGGGCTAGCGGGGACAGATACGCAGTATTTT
CDR3: CASSTSTGLAGTDTQYF
J: TRBJ2-3
V: TRBV9
size: .
length: 17
D: TRBD2

DNA: TGTGCCAGCAGTGCAGGGGCAGGGGGCTTGGATGGCTACACCTTC
CDR3: CASSAGAGGLDGYTF
J: TRBJ1-2
V: TRBV2
size: .
length: 15
D: TRBD1

DNA: TGTGCCAGCAGTGTTAGGACAGCTATGGGCAATCAGCCCCAGCATTTT
CDR3: CASSVRTAMGNQPQHF
J: TRBJ1-5
V: TRBV2
size: .
length: 16
D: .

DNA: TGCAGCGTTGACCTGACTGAAGCTTTCTTT
CDR3: CSVDLTEAFF
J: TRBJ1-1
V: TRBV29-1
size: .
length: 10
D: .

DNA: TGTGCCAGCAGTGTACAGGGGCCCTCTAGCAATCAGCCCCAGCATTTT
CDR3: CASSVQGPSSNQPQHF
J: TRBJ1-5
V: TRBV2
size: .
length: 16
D: TRBD1

DNA: TGTGCCAGCAGTTACTCTGGCAGGTTACGTGAAGCTTTCTTT
CDR3: CASSYSGRLREAFF
J: TRBJ1-1
V: TRBV6-2/TRBV6-3
size: few
length: 14
D: .

DNA: TGTGCCTGGAGTAGACAGGGTGATCAGCCCCAGCATTTT
CDR3: CAWSRQGDQPQHF
J: TRBJ1-5
V: TRBV30
size: .
length: 13
D: TRBD1

DNA: TGTGCCAGCAGCCAAGGGCAGGGGTCCTACACCTTC
CDR3: CASSQGQGSYTF
J: TRBJ1-2
V: TRBV14
size: .
length: 12
D: .

DNA: TGCAGCGTACCGACAGGCGAAAACATTCAGTACTTC
CDR3: CSVPTGENIQYF
J: TRBJ2-4
V: TRBV29-1
size: .
length: 12
D: .

DNA: TGTGCCAGTAGTATAGCGACTAGCGGTGAGCAGTTCTTC
CDR3: CASSIATSGEQFF
J: TRBJ2-1
V: TRBV19
size: .
length: 13
D: TRBD2

DNA: TGTGCCAGCCGCGCGGGGGGCGCGGATACGCAGTATTTT
CDR3: CASRAGGADTQYF
J: TRBJ2-3
V: TRBV21-1
size: .
length: 13
D: .

DNA: TGTGCCAGCAGAGAATATCAGGGGGCTGGGACTGAAGCTTTCTTT
CDR3: CASREYQGAGTEAFF
J: TRBJ1-1
V: TRBV27
size: few
length: 15
D: TRBD1

DNA: TGTGCCAGTAGTGTCGACAGGTCCTATGGCTACACCTTC
CDR3: CASSVDRSYGYTF
J: TRBJ1-2
V: TRBV19
size: once
length: 13
D: .

DNA: TGTGCCAGCAGCCAACCAACAAATGAAGCTTTCTTT
CDR3: CASSQPTNEAFF
J: TRBJ1-1
V: TRBV3-1/TRBV3-2
size: .
length: 12
D: .

DNA: TGTGCCAGCAGTTACTCGTCAGAAGGGGACTATGGCTACACCTTC
CDR3: CASSYSSEGDYGYTF
J: TRBJ1-2
V: TRBV6-6
size: .
length: 15
D: .

DNA: TGCGCCAGCAGCTTGGAACACACTGGAAACACCATATATTTT
CDR3: CASSLEHTGNTIYF
J: TRBJ1-3
V: TRBV5-1
size: .
length: 14
D: .

DNA: TGTGCCAGCAGCTCTTGGGCAGGGGACGAAAAACTGTTTTTT
CDR3: CASSSWAGDEKLFF
J: TRBJ1-4
V: TRBV28
size: .
length: 14
D: .

DNA: TGTGCCAGCAGCCCACAGGGCAGGGATGGCTACACCTTC
CDR3: CASSPQGRDGYTF
J: TRBJ1-2
V: TRBV5-4
size: .
length: 13
D: .

DNA: TGTGCCATCAGTGCAGGGGCCACTGAAGCTTTCTTT
CDR3: CAISAGATEAFF
J: TRBJ1-1
V: TRBV10-3
size: .
length: 12
D: .

DNA: TGTGCCAGCAGTTTTGACAGGGGTAATGAAAAACTGTTTTTT
CDR3: CASSFDRGNEKLFF
J: TRBJ1-4
V: TRBV5-6
size: .
length: 14
D: TRBD1

DNA: TGTGCCAGCAGCCTCCCGGGGATGGAGACCCAGTACTTC
CDR3: CASSLPGMETQYF
J: TRBJ2-5
V: TRBV5-4
size: .
length: 13
D: .

DNA: TGCGCCAGCAGGGCGACATCCCAAGATGAAAAACTGTTTTTT
CDR3: CASRATSQDEKLFF
J: TRBJ1-4
V: TRBV5-1
size: once
length: 14
D: .

DNA: TGTGCCAGTAATGACAGGGAGGCTGAAGCTTTCTTT
CDR3: CASNDREAEAFF
J: TRBJ1-1
V: TRBV19
size: .
length: 12
D: TRBD1

DNA: TGTGCCAGCAGCTCATTGCACACGGGCGGGGTTCGGCAGTACTTC
CDR3: CASSSLHTGGVRQYF
J: TRBJ2-7
V: TRBV11-2
size: few
length: 15
D: .

DNA: TGTGCCAGCAGCCAAGGGGGCATCACAGATACGCAGTATTTT
CDR3: CASSQGGITDTQYF
J: TRBJ2-3
V: TRBV4-2
size: once
length: 14
D: .

DNA: TGTGCCAGTAGTGGGGGACAGGGGAACCATGGCTACACCTTC
CDR3: CASSGGQGNHGYTF
J: TRBJ1-2
V: TRBV19
size: once
length: 14
D: TRBD1

DNA: TGTGCCAGCAGCCAGCGACAGGGGCGCACGAACACCGGGGAGCTGTTTTTT
CDR3: CASSQRQGRTNTGELFF
J: TRBJ2-2
V: TRBV3-1/TRBV3-2
size: .
length: 17
D: TRBD1

DNA: TGTGCCAGCAGCTTAGTATCGCGGACAGATGAAGCTTTCTTT
CDR3: CASSLVSRTDEAFF
J: TRBJ1-1
V: TRBV7-9
size: .
length: 14
D: .

DNA: TGTGCATCGGAGGGGACCGTGGGTTCACCCCTCCACTTT
CDR3: CASEGTVGSPLHF
J: TRBJ1-6
V: TRBV19
size: .
length: 13
D: .

DNA: TGCGCCAGCAGTGAGTCTGGGTCAGGGGAAGAGACCCAGTACTTC
CDR3: CASSESGSGEETQYF
J: TRBJ2-5
V: TRBV10-1
size: .
length: 15
D: .

DNA: TGTGCCACCAGTGACCCCCGGACAGGGGGCCCTCTTTTCTTT
CDR3: CATSDPRTGGPLFF
J: TRBJ1-1
V: TRBV24-1
size: .
length: 14
D: TRBD1

DNA: TGTGCCAGCAGCCAAGAACAGGAAAACACTGAAGCTTTCTTT
CDR3: CASSQEQENTEAFF
J: TRBJ1-1
V: TRBV3-1/TRBV3-2
size: .
length: 14
D: .

DNA: TGTGCCAGCAGACTACAGGGGACACGTTCACCCCTCCACTTT
CDR3: CASRLQGTRSPLHF
J: TRBJ1-6
V: TRBV2
size: .
length: 14
D: TRBD1

DNA: TGTGCCACCAGCAGACCGAATCAGCCCCAGCATTTT
CDR3: CATSRPNQPQHF
J: TRBJ1-5
V: TRBV15
size: .
length: 12
D: .

DNA: TGTGCCAGCAGCGCAATCCTCACAGGGGGCTCTGGAAACACCATATATTTT
CDR3: CASSAILTGGSGNTIYF
J: TRBJ1-3
V: TRBV3-1/TRBV3-2
size: .
length: 17
D: TRBD1

DNA: TGTGCCAGCAATGGCGGGGGGCTCACAGATACGCAGTATTTT
CDR3: CASNGGGLTDTQYF
J: TRBJ2-3
V: TRBV6-5
size: .
length: 14
D: TRBD2

DNA: TGTGCCAGCAGTCTCCCCGAGGGTAGGGCGGACAATGAGCAGTTCTTC
CDR3: CASSLPEGRADNEQFF
J: TRBJ2-1
V: TRBV27
size: .
length: 16
D: .

DNA: TGTGCCAGCTCGCAATCAACCGGGACAGTCGTTGACTATGGCTACACCTTC
CDR3: CASSQSTGTVVDYGYTF
J: TRBJ1-2
V: TRBV18
size: .
length: 17
D: TRBD1

DNA: TGTGCCAGCAGCTTAGCACAGAAAAACATTCAGTACTTC
CDR3: CASSLAQKNIQYF
J: TRBJ2-4
V: TRBV7-9
size: .
length: 13
D: .

DNA: TGTGCCAGCAGCTTATACAGGGTCTCCACTGAAGCTTTCTTT
CDR3: CASSLYRVSTEAFF
J: TRBJ1-1
V: TRBV7-2
size: .
length: 14
D: .

DNA: TGTGCCAGCAGTTTACGAGGACTAGCACGGGAGACCCAGTACTTC
CDR3: CASSLRGLARETQYF
J: TRBJ2-5
V: TRBV27
size: .
length: 15
D: TRBD2

DNA: TGTGCCAGCGCCATGAACAGGGGGCGCCTTACAGTGTCCGGCTACACCTTC
CDR3: CASAMNRGRLTVSGYTF
J: TRBJ1-2
V: TRBV27
size: .
length: 17
D: TRBD1

DNA: TGCGCCAGCAGCCCAATGGGTGGCAGGCAGCCCCAGCATTTT
CDR3: CASSPMGGRQPQHF
J: TRBJ1-5
V: TRBV5-1
size: .
length: 14
D: .

DNA: TGTGCCAGCAGCGGCCACAGAAGGAATGAGCAGTTCTTC
CDR3: CASSGHRRNEQFF
J: TRBJ2-1
V: TRBV9
size: .
length: 13
D: .

DNA: TGTGCCAGTAGAGGGACCGGGACAGTCAACTATGGCTACACCTTC
CDR3: CASRGTGTVNYGYTF
J: TRBJ1-2
V: TRBV19
size: .
length: 15
D: TRBD1

DNA: TGTGCCACCAGTGACTCCGGAACCGGGAGGAGCAATCAGCCCCAGCATTTT
CDR3: CATSDSGTGRSNQPQHF
J: TRBJ1-5
V: TRBV24-1
size: .
length: 17
D: .

DNA: TGCGCCAGCAGCTTGGGGACTAGAGGTTCGGAGACCCAGTACTTC
CDR3: CASSLGTRGSETQYF
J: TRBJ2-5
V: TRBV5-1
size: once
length: 15
D: TRBD2

DNA: TGTGCCAGCAGCTTAGATGCAGGATACTATAATTCACCCCTCCACTTT
CDR3: CASSLDAGYYNSPLHF
J: TRBJ1-6
V: TRBV7-2
size: .
length: 16
D: .

DNA: TGTGCCAGCAGCTTAGGAGGGACAGGTTATGGCTACACCTTC
CDR3: CASSLGGTGYGYTF
J: TRBJ1-2
V: TRBV7-2
size: .
length: 14
D: TRBD1

DNA: TGCGCCAGCAGCCAAGATGGGCAGGGGAGCTATGGCTACACCTTC
CDR3: CASSQDGQGSYGYTF
J: TRBJ1-2
V: TRBV4-1
size: .
length: 15
D: .

DNA: TGTGCCAGTGGGGGCAGAAATGAAAAACTGTTTTTT
CDR3: CASGGRNEKLFF
J: TRBJ1-4
V: TRBV2
size: .
length: 12
D: .

DNA: TGTGCCAGTACCTCCGGGGGACCTACCTACGAGCAGTACTTC
CDR3: CASTSGGPTYEQYF
J: TRBJ2-7
V: TRBV19
size: once
length: 14
D: .

DNA: TGTGCCTGGCAAGACAGGGGGCGAGTTAACACCGGGGAGCTGTTTTTT
CDR3: CAWQDRGRVNTGELFF
J: TRBJ2-2
V: TRBV30
size: once
length: 16
D: TRBD1

DNA: TGTGCCAGCAGGGAAGGGAGAGGTACTTCGAAGGAGCCCCAGCATTTT
CDR3: CASREGRGTSKEPQHF
J: TRBJ1-5
V: TRBV2
size: .
length: 16
D: .

DNA: TGTGCCAGCAGCGTCGGGACAGTCTCCTACGAGCAGTACTTC
CDR3: CASSVGTVSYEQYF
J: TRBJ2-7
V: TRBV7-2
size: .
length: 14
D: TRBD1

DNA: TGTGCCAGCAGCGTAGGCCCTAGCGGGGGAGTCTACGAGCAGTACTTC
CDR3: CASSVGPSGGVYEQYF
J: TRBJ2-7
V: TRBV9
size: .
length: 16
D: TRBD2

DNA: TGTGCCAGCACTCATACAGGGCGTAGCAATCAGCCCCAGCATTTT
CDR3: CASTHTGRSNQPQHF
J: TRBJ1-5
V: TRBV28
size: few
length: 15
D: .